Each of the 6 T cell receptor beta chains below was sequenced from the same sample in a study of blood T cell repertoires in COVID-19. The repertoire was sequenced with immunoSEQ multiplex PCR; TCRdb's copy has only in-frame clones and lacks some. The profile shows over 300,000 clones, around four fifths of them singletons. Specimen: peripheral blood. These receptors all stem from a woman aged 45-65 years with acute or convalescent COVID-19.

This sequence joins TRBV6-4 and TRBJ2-3; 13 positions match TRBD2. Germline-derived CDR1 and CDR2 are MRHNA and SNTAGT. The CDR3 extends over 15 amino acids. Unmatched junction bases numbered 2, after V lost 6 bases and J lost 2 bases. In nucleotides, the CDR3 is TGTGCCAGCAGCGGGACTAGCGGGGCCACAGATACGCAGTATTTT. Translation: CASSGTSGATDTQYF.

The gene calls are TRBV3-1 (or the pseudogene TRBV3-2) and TRBJ2-2; 11 nucleotides match TRBD2. The germline V gene has CDR1 LGHDT and CDR2 YNNKEL (reference sequence). This CDR3 is 15 amino acids long. After removal of 4 bases from V and 5 bases from J, the junction contained 3 bases not matched to a gene. CDR3 in amino acids: CASSRLAGRTGELFF. CDR3 in DNA: TGTGCCAGCAGCCGACTAGCGGGGAGGACCGGGGAGCTGTTTTTT.

The V call is TRBV10-3, the J call TRBJ2-7, with 8 bases fitting TRBD2. There are 15 residues in the CDR3. The trim removed 0 bases at V and 0 bases at J, leaving 1 base unmatched. The V gene's germline CDR1 is ENHRY and CDR2 SYGVKD. CDR3 loop: CAISESSGASYEQYV. The DNA for the CDR3 is TGTGCCATCAGTGAGTCTAGCGGGGCCTCCTACGAGCAGTACGTC.

The V call is TRBV5-1, the J call TRBJ2-7; TRBD2 aligns across 16 bases. Losses at the gene ends were 4 bases for V and 3 bases for J; bases not matched to a gene: 16. The CDR3 has 20 amino acids. Germline CDR1 and CDR2: SGHRS and YFSETQ. CDR3 region: CASSPYGLGTSGRGYYEQYF. CDR3 nucleotides: TGCGCCAGCAGCCCTTACGGACTAGGGACTAGCGGGAGGGGTTACTACGAGCAGTACTTC. Together with reference TRBV5-1 and TRBJ2-7, the CDR3 gives the full variable domain: KAGVTQTPRYLIKTRGQQVTLSCSPISGHRSVSWYQQTPGQGLQFLFEYFSETQRNKGNFPGRFSGRQFSNSRSEMNVSTLELGDSALYLCASSPYGLGTSGRGYYEQYFGPGTRLTVT.

The gene calls are TRBV5-6 and TRBJ2-7; 10 bases map to TRBD2. From germline, CDR1 is SGHDT and CDR2 YYEEEE. The CDR3 is made up of 17 amino acids. V gave up 3 bases and J gave up 3 bases; unmatched junction bases: 12. The CDR3, as DNA: TGTGCCAGCAGCTCAATAGCGCGGACTAGCGGATACTACGAGCAGTACTTC. As protein: CASSSIARTSGYYEQYF.

Of note for this clone: Other DNA sequences in this specimen translate into the identical CDR3. This rearrangement joins TRBV5-1 to TRBJ2-3; 10 nucleotides align to TRBD2. V lost 4 bases to trimming and J lost 0 bases; unmatched junction nucleotides: 5. Germline CDR1 reads SGHRS; CDR2 reads YFSETQ. The CDR3 extends over 16 amino acids. The DNA for the CDR3 is TGCGCCAGCAGCCCAGGACTAGCGGCTAGCACAGATACGCAGTATTTT. It specifies CASSPGLAASTDTQYF.